Below, one T cell receptor beta chain is given with its context. Its antigen is unknown. This entry comes from a study of T cell responses to AZD1222 COVID-19 vaccine. Overall study context: Pooled in the analysis were second doses at about 4 or about 12 weeks.

Whole-study results and caveats: The peak T cell response came first, and repertoires were sampled only after it.

Produced via immunoSEQ multiplex PCR; TCRdb's table is partial and in-frame only. Of about 82,000 clones in the sample, 85% to 90% are singletons; the top ten hold around 5.8%. The specimen comprised peripheral blood, sampled on day 0 of AZD1222 vaccination. The receptor was derived from an adult in good health.

CDR3 protein: CASSYPLAEQYF. The CDR3 DNA follows: TGTGCCAGCAGTTACCCCTTGGCGGAGCAGTACTTC. The chain employs TRBV6-2 or TRBV6-3 and TRBJ2-7; D ambiguous. Germline V lookup: CDR1 MNHEY, CDR2 SVGEGT. This CDR3 contains 12 residues. V was pared by 2 bases and J by 7 bases, with 9 bases between.